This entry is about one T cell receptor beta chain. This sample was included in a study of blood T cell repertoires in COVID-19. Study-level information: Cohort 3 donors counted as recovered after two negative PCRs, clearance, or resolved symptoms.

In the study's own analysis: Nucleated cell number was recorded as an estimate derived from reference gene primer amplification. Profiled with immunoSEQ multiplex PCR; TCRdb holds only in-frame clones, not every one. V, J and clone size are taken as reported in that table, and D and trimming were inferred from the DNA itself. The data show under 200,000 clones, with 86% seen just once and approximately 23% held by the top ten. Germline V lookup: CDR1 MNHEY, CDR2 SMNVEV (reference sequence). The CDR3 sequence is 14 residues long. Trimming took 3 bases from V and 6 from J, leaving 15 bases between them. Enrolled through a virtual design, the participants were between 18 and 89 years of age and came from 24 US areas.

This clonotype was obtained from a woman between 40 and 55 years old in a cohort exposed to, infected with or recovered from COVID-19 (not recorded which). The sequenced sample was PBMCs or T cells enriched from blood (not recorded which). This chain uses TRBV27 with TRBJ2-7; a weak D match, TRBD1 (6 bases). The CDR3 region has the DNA TGTGCCAGCAGTTTGAACAGGGCTTCGGGCGAGCAGTACTTC. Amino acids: CASSLNRASGEQYF.